This TCR beta chain originates from a study of blood T cell repertoires in COVID-19 (dated by TCRdb to 2018 to 2020). A note on the overall study: Samples from collaborators originated in the United States, Italy and Spain and spanned both the acute and convalescent phases of COVID-19. The prospective study material was composed of cDNA or gDNA derived from T cells, B-cell-depleted T cells, or PBMCs. The dataset comprised deeply sampled blood TCRbeta repertoires from subjects exposed to, actively infected with, or recovered from COVID-19. The repertoires were released in a freely available public database meant as a resource for research on the immune response to SARS-CoV-2. Samples were obtained from the ongoing ImmuneRACE study (first 160 participants) and from roughly 1,300 subjects provided by 6 global collaborators. Sample metadata almost always included a de-identified subject ID, COVID-19 status, age in years and sex. HLA class I and class II types, where available, came from metadata supplied by the sample provider rather than from assay-based typing.

Participants in the prospective study were aged about 18 to 90 years, lived in 20 to 25 United States geographic areas, and enrolled through a virtual design. In the prospective study, cohorts were assigned on the basis of participant-reported clinical history obtained from a screening survey and a study questionnaire. For ImmuneRACE Cohort 3, a participant was defined as recovered based on two consecutive negative NP/OP PCR tests, clearance by a healthcare professional, or resolution of symptoms. In the prospective study, mobile phlebotomists collected whole blood, serum and a nasopharyngeal or oropharyngeal swab from each participant. Over a 2-month period, participants in the prospective study had the option of providing additional blood draws and questionnaires. Blood samples from the prospective study were shipped frozen or at room temperature prior to DNA extraction. About this clone itself: What antigen it recognizes has not been identified. No base-level quality is on record; no much larger clone is a single base apart.

TCRbeta CDR3 regions were amplified from genomic DNA using the immunoSEQ Assay, a bias-controlled multiplex PCR. In the source study's methods: Within the assay, amplification of reference gene primers was used to estimate how many nucleated cells each sample contained. Sequence reads were collapsed and filtered to measure the absolute abundance of every unique TCRbeta CDR3 rearrangement. For each sample, productive Simpson clonality was calculated as the square root of Simpson's diversity index across productive rearrangements. Here the immuneACCESS table is served through TCRdb, limited to in-frame sequences with V and J called. Missing clones are a known gap in these copies; in checked studies unresolved V genes cover under half, and the rest lacks a known reason. V, J and clone size reflect that table, while D and trimming were determined from the DNA. This sample has approximately 170,000 clones in its table, and around 89% of those were observed once. The ten largest clones add up to about 0.77% of the sample.

The CDR3 starts with the cysteine, ends with the phenylalanine, and has 16 residues. Only the CDR3 portion is preserved as DNA: 48 bases, with reading frame beginning at the first base. Compared with germline, V lacks 1 base and J lacks 3 bases; bases without a gene match: 5. Taken from the germline V gene, the CDR1 and CDR2 loops are SGHTA and FQGNSA. Results the study describes overall, beyond this receptor: The amount of clinical and demographic metadata varied by source and participant and was provided uncurated.

The rearranged chain carries TRBV7-2 and TRBJ2-7; 11 bases in the middle match TRBD2. The sequenced sample was PBMCs or T cells enriched from blood (not recorded which). The clonotype originates from a woman aged 18-30 years who had recovered from COVID-19. The nucleotide sequence is given as TGTGCCAGCAGCTTAGATTGGCTAGCGGGAGGCTACGAGCAGTACTTC. Its coded protein is CASSLDWLAGGYEQYF.